A single sample is the source of the 13 T cell receptor beta chains below, sequenced in a study of T cells after yellow fever vaccination. TCRdb reprocessed the 5' RACE reads via MiXCR and lists one record per CDR3 protein. The sample records 35,000 to 55,000 distinct CDR3 sequences, around 6.4% being singletons. Sequencing used PBMCs, either bulk or a sorted T-cell subset (CD4+, CD8+, memory, or dextramer-sorted; not recorded which), obtained 45 days after the yellow fever booster vaccination. These receptors came from a man between 25 and 39 years old who received the YFV17D yellow fever vaccine.

This clonotype was picked up many times. J is TRBJ2-7 and V is TRBV20-1, with 10 bases fitting TRBD2. Germline trimming cut 5 bases from V and 3 bases from J; bases unmatched to any gene: 7. The CDR3 is 14 amino acids. CDR1 DFQATT and CDR2 SNEGSKA come from the germline V gene (reference sequence). The CDR3 nucleotides are TGCAGTGCTCCCCCTAGCGGGAGTGGCTACGAGCAGTACTTC. It is translated as CSAPPSGSGYEQYF.

This clonotype was detected many times. The gene calls are TRBV29-1 and TRBJ2-1, with D hard to call. In germline, CDR1 is SQVTM, CDR2 ANQGSEA. The CDR3 has 12 residues. V was pared by 6 bases and J by 4 bases, with 10 bases between. CDR3: CSVVERYNEQFF. CDR3 bases: TGCAGCGTGGTCGAGCGATACAATGAGCAGTTCTTC.

In its sample, this clonotype was seen many times. The chain has TRBV28 and TRBJ1-2; D ambiguous. The germline V and J ends were trimmed by 3 bases and 8 bases, with 13 bases remaining between them. The CDR3 sequence is 13 residues long. Germline V CDR1 and CDR2: MDHEN, SYDVKM. CDR3 loop: CASSLPLKGGYTF. In nucleotides, the CDR3 is TGTGCCAGCAGTTTGCCCCTAAAGGGAGGCTACACCTTC.

Points on this clonotype: A much larger clone differs by one base, so this may be a read error. The chain links TRBV29-1 to TRBJ2-7; D not resolved. Deletions cut 0 bases from V and 5 bases from J, with 8 bases between. Germline CDR1 SQVTM, CDR2 ANQGSEA. The length of the CDR3 is 12 residues. CDR3 DNA sequence: TGCAGCGTTGAAGAAGGCGCGGACGAGCAGTACTTC. Translating it yields CSVEEGADEQYF.

This clonotype turned up a few times. This chain joins TRBV5-4 and TRBJ2-3; 7 positions agree with TRBD2. The trim removed 4 bases at V and 0 bases at J, leaving 5 bases unmatched. CDR3 size: 15 residues. Germline V gives CDR1 SGHNT, CDR2 YYREEE (reference sequence). CDR3 coding DNA: TGTGCCAGCAGCCGTACTAGCGCAAGCACAGATACGCAGTATTTT. Translating gives CASSRTSASTDTQYF. The full variable domain, rest sourced from reference TRBV5-4 and TRBJ2-3, is ETGVTQSPTHLIKTRGQQVTLRCSSQSGHNTVSWYQQALGQGPQFIFQYYREEENGRGNFPPRFSGLQFPNYSSELNVNALELDDSALYLCASSRTSASTDTQYFGPGTRLTVL.

This clonotype was counted ten times or more. The chain links TRBV7-6 to TRBJ2-5; D remains ambiguous. The CDR3 covers 16 residues. In germline, CDR1 is SGHVS, CDR2 FNYEAQ. Trimming took off 2 bases at V and 0 bases at J, with 13 bases between the two ends. CDR3 sequence: CASSLKGLGHQETQYF. CDR3 bases: TGTGCCAGCAGCTTAAAAGGTTTGGGCCACCAAGAGACCCAGTACTTC.

This chain connects TRBV6-1 to TRBJ1-1; no clear D. Per the germline V gene, CDR1 is MNHNS and CDR2 is SASEGT. With 7 bases removed from V and 6 bases from J, the gap between germline ends came to 18 bases. The CDR3 loop spans 14 amino acids. CDR3 nucleotide sequence: TGTGCCAGCACCCGAAACCCCAGCCATGCTGAAGCTTTCTTT. Translation: CASTRNPSHAEAFF.

As for this clonotype: Being one base from a much bigger clone, this may be a read error. V is TRBV20-1 and J is TRBJ1-1; TRBD1 might be the D (5 bases). The germline V gene encodes CDR1 DFQATT and CDR2 SNEGSKA (reference sequence). This CDR3 is 13 amino acids long. Trimming shortened V by 6 bases and J by 4 bases, and 15 bases separated the two germline ends. The CDR3: CSATSGRGTEAFF. The DNA for the CDR3 is TGCAGTGCAACATCGGGTAGGGGCACTGAAGCTTTCTTT.

This clonotype was recorded at least ten times. The junction differs from germline at one of its ends, possibly a read error. V and J are TRBV12-3 or TRBV12-4 and TRBJ1-1; no clear D. CDR3 length: 15 residues. DNA for the CDR3: TGTGCCAGCAGTTCCTCGCTGTCCTTGGGCACTGAACCTTTCTTT. Amino acid sequence: CASSSSLSLGTEPFF.

The V and J genes are TRBV28 and TRBJ1-5, with 10 bases fitting TRBD1. V lost 4 bases to trimming and J lost 5 bases; unmatched junction nucleotides: 14. The germline gives CDR1 MDHEN, CDR2 SYDVKM. This CDR3 region has 18 residues. CDR3 bases: TGTGCCAGCAGTTCGGGACAGGGGTTTGATAGGTTGGATCAGCCCCAGCATTTT. It is translated as CASSSGQGFDRLDQPQHF. The entire variable domain, with the rest obtained from reference TRBV28 and TRBJ1-5, is as follows: DVKVTQSSRYLVKRTGEKVFLECVQDMDHENMFWYRQDPGLGLRLIYFSYDVKMKEKGDIPEGYSVSREKKERFSLILESASTNQTSMYLCASSSGQGFDRLDQPQHFGDGTRLSIL.

This clonotype was found a few times. V gene TRBV12-3 or TRBV12-4 combines with J gene TRBJ1-5; no clear D gene. The ends were cut back, 8 bases at V and 1 base at J, with 9 bases in the middle. The CDR3 has 13 amino acids. CDR3 in DNA: TGTGCCAGCCGCAGCGAAAGCAATCAGCCCCAGCATTTT. This gives the protein CASRSESNQPQHF.

This clonotype was found many times. Here the CDR3 reads CSARRREGRGIEQFF. DNA of the CDR3: TGCAGTGCTAGACGGCGGGAGGGCCGGGGGATTGAGCAGTTCTTC. V and J are TRBV20-1 and TRBJ2-1, with 9 bases that match TRBD2. Per the germline V gene, CDR1 is DFQATT and CDR2 is SNEGSKA (reference sequence). The CDR3 runs to 15 residues. The junction had 11 bases not matched to a gene; V was cut back by 2 bases and J by 9 bases.

This clonotype was recorded many times. The chain carries TRBV18 and TRBJ1-2; a weak D match, TRBD1 (5 bases). From germline, CDR1 is KGHSH and CDR2 LQKENI. This CDR3 has 12 residues. V was clipped by 3 bases and J by 12 bases, with 14 bases between them. The CDR3 loop is CASSPPGAGDTF. CDR3 nucleotide sequence: TGTGCCAGCTCACCGCCCGGGGCAGGAGACACCTTC.